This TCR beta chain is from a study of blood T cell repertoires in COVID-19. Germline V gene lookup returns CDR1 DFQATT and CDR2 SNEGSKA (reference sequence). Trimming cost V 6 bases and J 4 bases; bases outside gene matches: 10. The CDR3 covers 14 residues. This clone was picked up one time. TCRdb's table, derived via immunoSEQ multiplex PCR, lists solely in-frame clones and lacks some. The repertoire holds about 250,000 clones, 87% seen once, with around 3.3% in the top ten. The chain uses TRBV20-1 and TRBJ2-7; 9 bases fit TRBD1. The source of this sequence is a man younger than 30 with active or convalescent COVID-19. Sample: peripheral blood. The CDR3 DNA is TGCAGTGCAAGTCCCGGGACAGGGTTGTACGAGCAGTACTTC. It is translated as CSASPGTGLYEQYF.